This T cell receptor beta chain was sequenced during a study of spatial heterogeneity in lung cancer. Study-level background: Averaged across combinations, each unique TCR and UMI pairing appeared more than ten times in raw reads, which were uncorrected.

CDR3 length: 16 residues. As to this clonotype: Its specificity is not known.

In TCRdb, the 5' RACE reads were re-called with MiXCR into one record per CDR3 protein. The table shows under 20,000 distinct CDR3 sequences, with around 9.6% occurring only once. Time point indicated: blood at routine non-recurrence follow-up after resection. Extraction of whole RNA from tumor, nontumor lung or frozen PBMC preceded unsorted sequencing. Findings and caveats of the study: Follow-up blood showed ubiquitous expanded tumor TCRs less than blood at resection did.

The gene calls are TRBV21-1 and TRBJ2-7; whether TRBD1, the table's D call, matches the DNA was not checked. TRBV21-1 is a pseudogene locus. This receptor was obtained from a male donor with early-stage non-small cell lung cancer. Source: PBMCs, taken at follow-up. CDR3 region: CASSKGSQVRDYEQYF. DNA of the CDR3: TGTGCCAGCAGCAAAGGGTCACAGGTTAGGGACTACGAGCAGTACTTC.